These 14 T cell receptor beta chains originate from one sample sequenced in a study of T cells in Graves' hyperthyroidism and ophthalmopathy (dated by TCRdb to between 2018 and 2021). Library generation was performed with multiplex PCR. Sequenced on an Illumina HiSeq 2000. Amplification of TCR beta CDR3 regions was carried out from RNA transcripts. For the first round of RT-PCR on the TCR CDR3, the HTBI primer set was used together with the Qiagen OneStep RT-PCR kit. TCRdb redid the processing of the public reads, applying fastp at Q25 and MiXCR, and retained in-frame beta chains. Each record represents a unique CDR3 protein, reported with the most common genes and DNA among its rows. The sample data list around 350,000 distinct CDR3 sequences, and roughly 13% of these were observed just once. Around 9.2% of the sample comes from the top ten. Sample: blood. Receptors were obtained from a woman under 30 with Graves' hyperthyroidism.

This clonotype was seen a few times. The rearrangement joins TRBV30 to TRBJ2-5; 12 bases line up with TRBD2. Germline loops: CDR1 GTSNPN, CDR2 SVGIG (reference sequence). This CDR3 is built from 16 residues. Trimming at V came to 0 bases and at J to 7 bases, leaving 9 bases not matched to a gene. The DNA for the CDR3 is TGTGCCTGGAGTGTAGAAGCCCTAGCGGGGGGGGGGACCCAGTACTTC. This codes for CAWSVEALAGGGTQYF. Drawing the rest from reference TRBV30 and TRBJ2-5, the complete variable domain is SQTIHQWPATLVQPVGSPLSLECTVEGTSNPNLYWYRQAAGRGLQLLFYSVGIGQISSEVPQNLSASRPQDRQFILSSKKLLLSDSGFYLCAWSVEALAGGGTQYFGPGTRLLVL.

This clonotype was counted at least ten times. V and J are TRBV5-1 and TRBJ1-2, with D uncertain. The CDR3 length is 14 residues. V gave up 0 bases and J gave up 4 bases, with 10 bases separating them. CDR1 is SGHRS, CDR2 YFSETQ, per germline. The CDR3, as DNA: TGCGCCAGCAGCTTGGCCCAGGTCGGCTATGGCTACACCTTC. Translating it yields CASSLAQVGYGYTF.

The J gene is TRBJ1-1, the V gene TRBV6-1; unclear D gene. V was pared by 6 bases and J by 11 bases, with 13 bases between. This CDR3 region has 11 residues. The V gene's germline CDR1 is MNHNS and CDR2 SASEGT. The CDR3 reads CASSDAGLAFF. The CDR3 region has the DNA TGTGCCAGCAGCGATGCAGGTCTGGCTTTCTTT.

This clonotype was detected ten times or more. The CDR3 protein is CASSLAAGGQDTQYF. CDR3 nucleotide sequence: TGTGCCAGCAGTTTGGCCGCGGGAGGGCAAGATACGCAGTATTTT. This chain uses TRBV28 with TRBJ2-3; 9 nucleotides align to TRBD2. The CDR3 runs 15 residues. After removal of 3 bases from V and 5 bases from J, the junction contained 6 bases not matched to a gene. Germline V gene sequence: CDR1 MDHEN, CDR2 SYDVKM.

This clonotype was seen at least ten times. J is TRBJ2-1 and V is TRBV2; 12 nucleotides align to TRBD2. The CDR3 sequence is 16 residues long. CDR1 and CDR2 (germline): SNHLY, FYNNEI. The V and J ends lost 6 bases and 8 bases, in that order; junction bases with no gene match: 11. CDR3 protein: CASSLQALAGGHEQFF. In nucleotides, the CDR3 is TGTGCCAGCAGCCTCCAGGCACTAGCGGGGGGCCATGAGCAGTTCTTC.

This clonotype was found many times. The chain employs TRBV10-3 and TRBJ2-1, with TRBD2 matching 7 bases. CDR3 length equals 17 residues. J was trimmed by 6 bases and V by 5 bases; bases with no gene match: 16. Germline lookup yields CDR1 ENHRY and CDR2 SYGVKD. This CDR3 is CAISHGKRDEDINEQFF. DNA of the CDR3: TGTGCCATCAGTCATGGCAAGCGGGACGAGGATATCAATGAGCAGTTCTTC.

This clonotype was counted between two and nine times. The CDR3 DNA is TGCAGTGCTAGAAGGCAGGCCCTAGCCAAAAACATTCAGTACTTC. Its translation: CSARRQALAKNIQYF. This chain joins TRBV20-1 and TRBJ2-4; D is unresolved. CDR1 is DFQATT and CDR2 is SNEGSKA in the germline V gene (reference sequence). Trimming shortened V by 2 bases and J by 0 bases, and 11 bases separated the two germline ends. CDR3 length equals 15 residues.

This clonotype has at least ten counts. The V and J genes are TRBV12-3 or TRBV12-4 and TRBJ2-3, with D tentatively TRBD1 (5 bases). The length of the CDR3 is 16 residues. The V end was cut by 5 bases, the J end by 2 bases, with 17 bases between. The DNA of the CDR3 is TGTGCCAGCAGTACATACTCAAGGGGATTCACAGATACGCAGTATTTT. It is translated as CASSTYSRGFTDTQYF.

This clonotype was counted at least ten times. This chain joins TRBV7-9 and TRBJ2-7; D is undetermined. The CDR3 sequence is 13 residues long. Germline values: CDR1 SEHNR, CDR2 FQNEAQ (reference sequence). Trimming shortened V by 1 base and J by 2 bases, and 6 bases separated the two germline ends. The DNA of the CDR3 is TGTGCCAGCAGCTTAGGCAGTACCTACGAGCAGTACTTC. It translates to CASSLGSTYEQYF. The full variable domain, completed using reference TRBV7-9 and TRBJ2-7, is DTGVSQNPRHKITKRGQNVTFRCDPISEHNRLYWYRQTLGQGPEFLTYFQNEAQLEKSRLLSDRFSAERPKGSFSTLEIQRTEQGDSAMYLCASSLGSTYEQYFGPGTRLTVT.

The CDR3 DNA reads TGTGCCAGTTCACAGGGGGTGACTAATGAAAAACTGTTTTTT. Protein: CASSQGVTNEKLFF. The chain is built from TRBV19 and TRBJ1-4, with 8 bases matching TRBD1. This CDR3 spans 14 amino acids. The ends lost 8 bases at V and 2 bases at J; junction bases unmatched: 4. Germline V gene lookup returns CDR1 LNHDA and CDR2 SQIVND (reference sequence). Supplemented by reference TRBV19 and TRBJ1-4, the full variable domain reads DGGITQSPKYLFRKEGQNVTLSCEQNLNHDAMYWYRQDPGQGLRLIYYSQIVNDFQKGDIAEGYSVSREKKESFPLTVTSAQKNPTAFYLCASSQGVTNEKLFFGSGTQLSVL.

The chain is built from TRBV5-1 and TRBJ2-3; TRBD1 matches at 8 bases. Trimming took 3 bases from V and 2 from J; bases not matched to a gene: 5. The CDR3 has 15 amino acids. Germline V gene lookup returns CDR1 SGHRS and CDR2 YFSETQ. CDR3 loop: CASSSGQGPTDTQYF. The CDR3 region has the DNA TGCGCCAGCAGCTCCGGACAGGGACCCACAGATACGCAGTATTTT.

The V call is TRBV4-1, the J call TRBJ2-3; no definite D call. The CDR3 is made up of 14 amino acids. Germline CDR1 is MGHRA and CDR2 is YSYEKL. V was trimmed by 1 base and J by 3 bases, leaving 8 bases between them. The CDR3 is CASSQGDTTDTQYF. The CDR3 region has the DNA TGCGCCAGCAGCCAAGGAGATACTACAGATACGCAGTATTTT.

This clonotype was seen ten or more times. The V call is TRBV3-1, the J call TRBJ2-7; D might be TRBD2 (5 bases). V lost 1 base and J lost 3, with 10 bases in between. CDR3 size: 14 residues. Germline V lookup: CDR1 LGHDT, CDR2 YNNKEL (reference sequence). CDR3 amino acids: CASSQGPSGYEQYF. The DNA for the CDR3 is TGTGCCAGCAGCCAAGGTCCCAGCGGCTACGAGCAGTACTTC.

This clonotype was seen a few times. The chain employs TRBV9 and TRBJ2-7; D may match TRBD1 or TRBD2 (5 bases each). CDR3 length equals 18 residues. Germline lookup yields CDR1 SGDLS and CDR2 YYNGEE. V was trimmed by 0 bases and J by 2 bases, leaving 21 bases between them. CDR3 sequence: CASSVGPSTALAAYEQYF. The CDR3 region has the DNA TGTGCCAGCAGCGTAGGGCCCTCGACAGCCCTAGCTGCCTACGAGCAGTACTTC.